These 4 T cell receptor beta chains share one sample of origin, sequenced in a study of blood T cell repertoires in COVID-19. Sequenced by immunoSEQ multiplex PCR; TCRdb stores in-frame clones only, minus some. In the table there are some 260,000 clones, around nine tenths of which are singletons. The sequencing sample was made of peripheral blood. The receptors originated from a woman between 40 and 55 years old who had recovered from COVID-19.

CDR3 DNA sequence: TGTGCCTGGAATTCTGGACCGGGGGGGCAGGGGGGCATTCAGTACTTC. This codes for CAWNSGPGGQGGIQYF. The chain links TRBV30 to TRBJ2-4, with a weak D call TRBD2 (8 bases). In germline, CDR1 is GTSNPN, CDR2 SVGIG (reference sequence). The CDR3 length is 16 residues. Trimming took 4 bases from V and 9 from J, leaving 25 bases between them.

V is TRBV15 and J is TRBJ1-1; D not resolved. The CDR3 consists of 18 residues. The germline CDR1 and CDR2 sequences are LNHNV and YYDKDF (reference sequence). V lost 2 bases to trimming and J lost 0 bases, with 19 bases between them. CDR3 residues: CATSRYIRYRRMNTEAFF. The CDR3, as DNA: TGTGCCACCAGCAGATATATCCGGTACAGACGGATGAACACTGAAGCTTTCTTT.

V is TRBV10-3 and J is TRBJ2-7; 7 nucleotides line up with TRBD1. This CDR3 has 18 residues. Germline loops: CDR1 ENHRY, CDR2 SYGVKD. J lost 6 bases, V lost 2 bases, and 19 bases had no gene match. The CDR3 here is CAISEGNPTGVFGVEQYF. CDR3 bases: TGTGCCATCAGTGAGGGTAACCCAACAGGGGTTTTCGGCGTCGAGCAGTACTTC.

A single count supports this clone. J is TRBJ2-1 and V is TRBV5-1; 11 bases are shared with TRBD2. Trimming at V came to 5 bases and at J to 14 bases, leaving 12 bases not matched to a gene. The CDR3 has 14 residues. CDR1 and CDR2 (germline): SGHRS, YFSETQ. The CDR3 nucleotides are TGCGCCAGCAGTTTCACGACTAGCGGGGTGTTCAAGTTCTTC. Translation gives CASSFTTSGVFKFF.